Given below is one T cell receptor beta chain in context. Its antigen is not identified. The junction had 3 bases not matched to a gene; V was cut back by 6 bases and J by 2 bases. This CDR3 is 14 amino acids long. Per germline, CDR1 KGHSH and CDR2 LQKENI. The TCRbeta library incorporated unique molecular identifiers. TCRdb reprocessed the PCR reads with MiXCR, giving one entry per CDR3 protein. The sample has around 500,000 distinct CDR3 sequences, 23% seen once; the top ten hold around an eighth. This sample is drawn from a study of T-cell reconstitution after alpha-beta-depleted transplantation in children. Findings and limits, study-wide: The study traced high day-60 TCRbeta diversity in some patients to surviving recipient T cells and thymic progenitors. The study reportedly traced alpha-beta T cells about two months after transplant to several hundred expanded graft clones. After one year, T-cell counts and TCRbeta diversity mostly came from new T cells.

This clonotype originated in a boy younger than two who had a stem cell transplant for acute myeloid leukemia, so the T cells may come from the graft donor. The sequences come from PBMCs, mostly from graft donor cells, collected 360 days after TCRalphabeta/CD19-depleted stem cell transplant. V and J are TRBV18 and TRBJ1-2, with 10 nucleotides matching TRBD1. The CDR3 here is CASSGTGENYGYTF. CDR3 sequence (DNA): TGTGCCAGCTCGGGGACAGGGGAAAACTATGGCTACACCTTC.